This T cell receptor beta chain was captured in a study of T-cell memory formation after mild COVID-19. This clonotype has a handful of counts. Its antigen is unidentified. The junction had 12 bases not matched to a gene; V was cut back by 6 bases and J by 4 bases. The CDR3 consists of 15 residues. Germline CDR1 and CDR2: SQVTM and ANQGSEA. Barcoded TCR alpha and TCR beta cDNA libraries with UMIs came from 5'RACE using constant-segment primers. TCRdb reprocessed the 5' RACE reads with MiXCR, giving one entry per CDR3 protein. The data contain hundreds of thousands of distinct CDR3 sequences, roughly 21% of them seen just once; the ten biggest clones take up around 13%. Study-wide points: Researchers report contracting CD4+ clones mostly in CM and EM, with CD8+ clones in EMRA. Cross-reactive memory seemingly joined, as some responding clones were found in pre-infection memory.

The V and J genes are TRBV29-1 and TRBJ2-3; 8 bases agree with TRBD1. This clonotype originated in an adult woman who had mild COVID-19 (a few samples of this study predate the infection). Cell type and time point are not known. The sample taken for sequencing was PBMCs or a T cell subset sorted from them (not recorded which). CDR3 sequence reads: CSVTAGTGMADTQYF. The DNA of the CDR3 is TGCAGCGTAACCGCTGGGACAGGTATGGCAGATACGCAGTATTTT.